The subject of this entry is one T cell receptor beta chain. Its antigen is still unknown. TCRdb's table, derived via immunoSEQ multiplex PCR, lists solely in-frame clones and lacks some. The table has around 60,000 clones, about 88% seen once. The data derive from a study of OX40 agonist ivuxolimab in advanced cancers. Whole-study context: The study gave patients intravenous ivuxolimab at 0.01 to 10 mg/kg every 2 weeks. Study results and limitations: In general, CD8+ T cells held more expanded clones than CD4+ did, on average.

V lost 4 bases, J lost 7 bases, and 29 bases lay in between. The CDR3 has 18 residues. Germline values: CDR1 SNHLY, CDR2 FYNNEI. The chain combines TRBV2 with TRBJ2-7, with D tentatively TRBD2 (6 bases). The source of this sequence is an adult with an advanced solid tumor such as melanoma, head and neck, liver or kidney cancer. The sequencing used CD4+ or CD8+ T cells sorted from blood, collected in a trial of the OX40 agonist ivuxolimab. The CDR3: CASSVYIPRTNSEGEQYF. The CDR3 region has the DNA TGTGCCAGCAGTGTGTACATTCCCCGGACTAACTCGGAGGGGGAGCAGTACTTC.